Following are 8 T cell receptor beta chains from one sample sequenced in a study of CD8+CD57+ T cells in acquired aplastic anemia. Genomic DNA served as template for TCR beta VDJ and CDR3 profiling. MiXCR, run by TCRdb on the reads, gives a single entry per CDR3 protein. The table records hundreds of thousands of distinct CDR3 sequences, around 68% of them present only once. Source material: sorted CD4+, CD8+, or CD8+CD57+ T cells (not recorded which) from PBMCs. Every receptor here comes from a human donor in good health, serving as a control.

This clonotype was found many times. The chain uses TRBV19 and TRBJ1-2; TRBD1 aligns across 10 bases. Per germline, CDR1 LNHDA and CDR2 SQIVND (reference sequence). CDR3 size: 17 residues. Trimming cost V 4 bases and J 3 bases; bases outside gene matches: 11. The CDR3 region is CASSTGQGELVYYGYTF. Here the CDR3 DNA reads TGTGCCAGTAGTACCGGACAGGGGGAATTGGTTTACTATGGCTACACCTTC.

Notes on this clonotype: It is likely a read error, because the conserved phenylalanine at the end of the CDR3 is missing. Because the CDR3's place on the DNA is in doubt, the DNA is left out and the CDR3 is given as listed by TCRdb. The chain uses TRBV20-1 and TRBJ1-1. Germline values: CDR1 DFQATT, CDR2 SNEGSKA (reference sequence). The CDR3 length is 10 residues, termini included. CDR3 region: CSARDLRHDL.

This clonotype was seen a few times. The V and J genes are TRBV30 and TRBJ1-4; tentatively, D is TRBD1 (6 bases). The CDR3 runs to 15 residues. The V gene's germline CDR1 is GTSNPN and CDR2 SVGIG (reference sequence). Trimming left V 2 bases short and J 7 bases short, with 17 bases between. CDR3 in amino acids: CAWSSPGEVGEKLFF. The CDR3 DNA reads TGTGCCTGGAGTTCGCCAGGGGAAGTTGGTGAAAAACTGTTTTTT.

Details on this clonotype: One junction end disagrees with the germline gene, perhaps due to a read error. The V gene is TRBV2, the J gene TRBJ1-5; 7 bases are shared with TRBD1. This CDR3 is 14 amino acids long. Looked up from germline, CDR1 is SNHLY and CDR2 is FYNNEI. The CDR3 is CASSVSLGGQPQLF. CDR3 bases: TGTGCCAGCAGTGTATCCTTAGGGGGCCAGCCCCAGCTTTTT.

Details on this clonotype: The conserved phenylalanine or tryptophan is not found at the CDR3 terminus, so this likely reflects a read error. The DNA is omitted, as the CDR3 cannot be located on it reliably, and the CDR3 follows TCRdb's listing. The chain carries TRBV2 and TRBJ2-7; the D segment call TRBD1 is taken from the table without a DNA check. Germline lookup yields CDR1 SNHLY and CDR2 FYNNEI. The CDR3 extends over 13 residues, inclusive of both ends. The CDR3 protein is CASSRQGHGMATP.

The CDR3 sequence is CASSQRGFWETGELFF. CDR3 nucleotides: TGTGCCAGCAGCCAAAGGGGTTTTTGGGAGACCGGGGAGCTGTTTTTT. The chain links TRBV3-1 to TRBJ2-2, with D perhaps being TRBD1 or TRBD2 (5 bases each). The length of the CDR3 is 16 residues. Per the germline V gene, CDR1 is LGHDT and CDR2 is YNNKEL (reference sequence). Trimming cost V 2 bases and J 5 bases, with 15 bases left between them.

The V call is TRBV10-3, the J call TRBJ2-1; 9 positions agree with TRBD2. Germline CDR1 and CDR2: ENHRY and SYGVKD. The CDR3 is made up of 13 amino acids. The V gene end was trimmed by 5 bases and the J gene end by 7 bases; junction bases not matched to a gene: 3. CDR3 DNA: TGTGCCATCAGTTACAGCGGGGGGAATGAGCAGTTCTTC. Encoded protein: CAISYSGGNEQFF.

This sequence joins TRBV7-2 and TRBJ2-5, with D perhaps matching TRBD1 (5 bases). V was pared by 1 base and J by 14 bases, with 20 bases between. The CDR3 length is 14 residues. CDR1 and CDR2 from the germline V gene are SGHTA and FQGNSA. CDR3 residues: CASSLDRDRTHHYF. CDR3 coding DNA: TGTGCCAGCAGCTTAGATCGCGATCGGACACACCATTACTTC.